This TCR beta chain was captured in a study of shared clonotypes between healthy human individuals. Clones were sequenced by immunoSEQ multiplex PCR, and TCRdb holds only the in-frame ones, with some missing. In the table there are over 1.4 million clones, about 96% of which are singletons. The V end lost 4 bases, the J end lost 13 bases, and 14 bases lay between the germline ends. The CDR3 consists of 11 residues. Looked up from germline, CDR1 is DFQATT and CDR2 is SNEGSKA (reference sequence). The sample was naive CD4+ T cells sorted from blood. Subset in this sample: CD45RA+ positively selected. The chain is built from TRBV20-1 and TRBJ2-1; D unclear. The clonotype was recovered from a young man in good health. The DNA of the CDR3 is TGCAGTGCTACCCCGTTAAAGGGTCAGTTCTTC. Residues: CSATPLKGQFF.